A single T cell receptor (beta chain) is shown here with its context. Its specificity is not known. Using RNA template, CDR3s of TCR alpha and beta were amplified with iRepertoire arm-PCR. One-step reverse transcription and amplification started from approximately 100-400 ng of tissue mRNA or PBMC total RNA. From the multiplex PCR reads, TCRdb called clonotypes with MiXCR, one entry per CDR3 protein. The sample lists 300,000 to 450,000 distinct CDR3 sequences; 41% were seen once. The germline V gene has CDR1 LGHNA and CDR2 YNFKEQ. This CDR3 is built from 16 residues. V trimming: 3 bases; J trimming: 3 bases; junction bases outside the gene matches: 9. This entry comes from a study of glioma-infiltrating T cells. Broader study findings: CDR3 overlap between tissue and blood was very small. Above-expected tissue-blood divergence occurred in all gliomas, most in low-grade ones.

V gene TRBV4-2 combines with J gene TRBJ2-7, with 9 bases aligning to TRBD1. The sequencing input was glioma tissue, nonneoplastic brain tissue, or PBMCs (not recorded which). This sequence originates from a human donor with low-grade glioma or glioblastoma, undergoing nonglioma brain surgery, or in good health (not recorded which). The CDR3 protein is CASSHTRDRERYEQYF. For the CDR3, the DNA is TGTGCCAGCAGCCATACCCGGGACAGGGAACGCTACGAGCAGTACTTC.